The 18 T cell receptor beta chains below were found in one sample sequenced in a study of blood T cell repertoires in COVID-19. Sequencing used immunoSEQ multiplex PCR; TCRdb keeps in-frame clones, though not all of them. The sample yields around 42,000 clones, over 75% seen once. Sequenced: peripheral blood. The receptors were sampled from a man between 25 and 39 years old with active or convalescent COVID-19.

The chain couples TRBV5-1 to TRBJ1-4, with 8 nucleotides matching TRBD1. The CDR3 loop spans 14 amino acids. Trimming at V came to 9 bases and at J to 3 bases, leaving 7 bases not matched to a gene. Germline-derived CDR1 and CDR2 are SGHRS and YFSETQ. In DNA, the CDR3 is TGCGCCACCTCTCCAGGGGGCTCTAATGAAAAACTGTTTTTT. It codes for CATSPGGSNEKLFF.

The chain recombines TRBV7-9 with TRBJ1-1, with a weak D call TRBD1 (6 bases). Trimming left V 5 bases short and J 5 bases short, with 15 bases between. Germline CDR1 reads SEHNR; CDR2 reads FQNEAQ (reference sequence). The CDR3 runs to 14 residues. The CDR3 DNA is TGTGCCAGCAGCCCCCGGACAGTGAGAACTGAAGCTTTCTTT. Its translation is CASSPRTVRTEAFF.

This rearrangement joins TRBV18 to TRBJ2-7; 7 bases map to TRBD2. V lost 1 base, J lost 3 bases, and 6 bases stayed unmatched. CDR1 KGHSH and CDR2 LQKENI come from the germline V gene. CDR3 length equals 15 residues. CDR3 coding DNA: TGTGCCAGCTCACCACGGTTGGGAGGGAGCTACGAGCAGTACGTC. It yields the protein CASSPRLGGSYEQYV.

This clone has just one count. This chain connects TRBV19 to TRBJ1-2; no reliable D call. The V end was cut by 5 bases, the J end by 8 bases, with 15 bases between. Germline-derived CDR1 and CDR2 are LNHDA and SQIVND (reference sequence). The CDR3 is made up of 13 amino acids. The CDR3 DNA sequence: TGTGCCAGTAGTGTCCTCTCGGTGGGCGGCTACACCTTC. Its translation: CASSVLSVGGYTF. Complete variable domain (other parts from reference TRBV19 and TRBJ1-2): DGGITQSPKYLFRKEGQNVTLSCEQNLNHDAMYWYRQDPGQGLRLIYYSQIVNDFQKGDIAEGYSVSREKKESFPLTVTSAQKNPTAFYLCASSVLSVGGYTFGSGTRLTVV.

The rearrangement uses TRBV11-2 and TRBJ2-3; 9 nucleotides align to TRBD2. V was clipped by 5 bases and J by 2 bases; unmatched bases: 14. From germline, CDR1 is SGHAT and CDR2 FQNNGV. The CDR3 loop spans 18 amino acids. CDR3 amino acids: CASSQGSLASGVTDTQYF. The CDR3 coding sequence is TGTGCCAGCAGCCAGGGGTCCCTGGCTAGCGGGGTCACAGATACGCAGTATTTT.

V gene TRBV6-6 combines with J gene TRBJ2-7; 10 bases match TRBD2. V was pared by 2 bases and J by 7 bases, with 8 bases of the junction left unmatched. This CDR3 region has 15 residues. CDR1 and CDR2 from the germline V gene are MNHNY and SVGAGI (reference sequence). The CDR3 sequence is CASSYTSSGSLEQYV. The CDR3 nucleotides read TGTGCCAGCAGTTACACGTCTAGCGGGAGTCTTGAGCAGTACGTC.

In DNA, the CDR3 is TGCGCCAGCAGCCAGGCCGGAGGGAACACTGAAGCTTTCTTT. This codes for CASSQAGGNTEAFF. The V gene is TRBV4-1, the J gene TRBJ1-1; unclear D gene. Germline CDR1 is MGHRA and CDR2 is YSYEKL. The CDR3 runs to 14 residues. Trimming cost V 3 bases and J 1 base, with 9 bases left between them.

This clone has only a few counts. V is TRBV6-6 and J is TRBJ2-2; 10 bases are a match to TRBD2. V lost 6 bases and J lost 1; bases outside the gene matches: 5. Germline values: CDR1 MNHNY, CDR2 SVGAGI (reference sequence). The CDR3 has 16 residues. The CDR3 nucleotides are TGTGCCAGCAGCCAAACTAGCGGGAAGAACACCGGGGAGCTGTTTTTT. Amino acids: CASSQTSGKNTGELFF.

The chain has TRBV23-1 and TRBJ1-1; D is possibly TRBD1 (6 bases). TRBV23-1 is classed as an ORF, of uncertain function. The V end was cut by 4 bases, the J end by 7 bases, with 16 bases between. The CDR3 length is 14 residues. CDR3 region: CASSLNRALYEAFF. In DNA, the CDR3 is TGCGCCAGCAGTCTTAACAGGGCCCTATATGAAGCTTTCTTT.

The CDR3 loop is CASSADRGYEQFF. CDR3 in DNA: TGTGCCAGCAGCGCGGACAGGGGGTATGAGCAGTTCTTC. The rearrangement uses TRBV7-3 and TRBJ2-1; TRBD1 aligns across 10 bases. J gave up 8 bases and V 5 bases, and 3 bases lay outside the gene matches. The CDR3 consists of 13 residues. The V gene's germline CDR1 is SGHTA and CDR2 FQGTGA.

This chain joins TRBV28 and TRBJ1-1, with TRBD1 identical over 7 bases. The V gene's germline CDR1 is MDHEN and CDR2 SYDVKM. The trim removed 6 bases at V and 4 bases at J, leaving 8 bases unmatched. CDR3 size: 14 residues. The CDR3 reads CASSTLQGSTEAFF. CDR3 bases: TGTGCCAGCAGCACTTTACAGGGGAGCACTGAAGCTTTCTTT.

The chain links TRBV5-1 to TRBJ1-2, with 8 bases lining up with TRBD1. The CDR3 extends over 14 amino acids. Per germline, CDR1 SGHRS and CDR2 YFSETQ. Trimming cost V 3 bases and J 3 bases; bases outside gene matches: 4. This CDR3 is CASSSGGADYGYTF. In DNA, the CDR3 is TGCGCCAGCAGCTCAGGGGGCGCGGACTATGGCTACACCTTC.

The V gene is TRBV5-6, the J gene TRBJ2-3, with TRBD2 identical over 9 bases. The CDR3 totals 16 residues. Germline-derived CDR1 and CDR2 are SGHDT and YYEEEE. Losses at the gene ends were 1 base for V and 3 bases for J; bases not matched to a gene: 6. The CDR3 here is CASSLFSSGGTDTQYF. For the CDR3, the DNA is TGTGCCAGCAGCTTGTTTTCCAGCGGGGGGACAGATACGCAGTATTTT. Looking up the rest from reference TRBV5-6 and TRBJ2-3 gives the full variable domain: DAGVTQSPTHLIKTRGQQVTLRCSPKSGHDTVSWYQQALGQGPQFIFQYYEEEERQRGNFPDRFSGHQFPNYSSELNVNALLLGDSALYLCASSLFSSGGTDTQYFGPGTRLTVL.

The J gene is TRBJ1-4, the V gene TRBV5-6; 11 nucleotides agree with TRBD1. The ends lost 3 bases at V and 3 bases at J; junction bases unmatched: 10. Germline loops: CDR1 SGHDT, CDR2 YYEEEE. The CDR3 loop spans 18 amino acids. The CDR3 DNA follows: TGTGCCAGCAGCTCAAAGGACAGGGGGCGCGTGGCTAATGAAAAACTGTTTTTT. Protein: CASSSKDRGRVANEKLFF.

Only one count was recorded for this clone. The chain combines TRBV5-1 with TRBJ1-2; 9 bases align to TRBD1. Germline lookup yields CDR1 SGHRS and CDR2 YFSETQ. V was clipped by 7 bases and J by 2 bases; unmatched bases: 9. This CDR3 spans 15 amino acids. Written as DNA, the CDR3 is TGCGCCAGCGCGGGGACAGGGCAGAGCAACTATGGCTACACCTTC. Encoded protein: CASAGTGQSNYGYTF.

The CDR3 DNA sequence: TGTGCCAGCAGCAGGGACTTTAGCACAGATACGCAGTATTTT. The encoded protein is CASSRDFSTDTQYF. The rearrangement links TRBV7-2 to TRBJ2-3; the D gene is possibly TRBD2 (6 bases). The CDR3 sequence is 14 residues long. CDR1 is SGHTA and CDR2 is FQGNSA in the germline V gene. V lost 5 bases and J 0 bases, leaving 9 bases between the germline ends.

The V gene is TRBV10-2, the J gene TRBJ2-5; tentative D call: TRBD2 (5 bases). The CDR3 consists of 13 residues. Germline-derived CDR1 and CDR2 are WSHSY and SAAADI. Between the trimmed V and J ends, which lost 6 bases and 1 base, there was a span of 9 bases. DNA for the CDR3: TGCGCCAGCAGGAGCGGAACCCAAGAGACCCAGTACTTC. It encodes CASRSGTQETQYF.

The V call is TRBV30, the J call TRBJ1-2, with 7 bases fitting TRBD1. Germline values: CDR1 GTSNPN, CDR2 SVGIG (reference sequence). The junction had 3 bases not matched to a gene; V was cut back by 0 bases and J by 8 bases. This CDR3 is built from 12 residues. CDR3 DNA: TGTGCCTGGAGTGTCCCAGGGGGGGGCTACACCTTC. This codes for CAWSVPGGGYTF.